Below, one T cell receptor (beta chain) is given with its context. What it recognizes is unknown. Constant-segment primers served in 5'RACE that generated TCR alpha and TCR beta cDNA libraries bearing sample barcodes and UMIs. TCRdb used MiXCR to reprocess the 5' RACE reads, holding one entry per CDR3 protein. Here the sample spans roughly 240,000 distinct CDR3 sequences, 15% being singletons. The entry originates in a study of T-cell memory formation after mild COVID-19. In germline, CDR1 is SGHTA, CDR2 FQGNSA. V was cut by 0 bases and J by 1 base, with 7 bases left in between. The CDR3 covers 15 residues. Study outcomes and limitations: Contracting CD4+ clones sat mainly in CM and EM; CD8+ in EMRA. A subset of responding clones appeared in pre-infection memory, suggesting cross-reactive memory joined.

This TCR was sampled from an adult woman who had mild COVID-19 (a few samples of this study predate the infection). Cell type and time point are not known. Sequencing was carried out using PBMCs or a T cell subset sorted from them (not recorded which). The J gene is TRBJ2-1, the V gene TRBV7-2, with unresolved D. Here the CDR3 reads CASSLAGLSYNEQFF. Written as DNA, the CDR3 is TGTGCCAGCAGCTTAGCCGGCCTTTCCTACAATGAGCAGTTCTTC.